The 9 T cell receptor beta chains below all came from one sample that was sequenced in a study of identical twins. One entry per CDR3 protein, called by TCRdb with MiXCR from the 5' RACE reads. The table shows 700,000 or so distinct CDR3 sequences, with about 9.4% occurring only once. The same data also went into a second study, on yellow fever vaccine responses in identical twins.

Source material: PBMCs. Every receptor here comes from a woman between 18 and 30 years old in good health.

This clonotype was seen at least ten times. DNA of the CDR3: TGTGCCATCGGACTAGCGGGAGCTAAGCACACCGGGGAGCTGTTTTTT. It translates to CAIGLAGAKHTGELFF. The V call is TRBV27, the J call TRBJ2-2, with TRBD2 identical over 13 bases. V shed 10 bases and J 3 bases; nucleotides not matched to a gene: 8. The CDR3 sequence is 16 residues long. Germline CDR1 and CDR2: MNHEY and SMNVEV (reference sequence).

The chain uses TRBV28 and TRBJ2-7, with D perhaps TRBD1 or TRBD2 (6 bases each). Germline V lookup: CDR1 MDHEN, CDR2 SYDVKM. This CDR3 comprises 16 residues. The V and J ends lost 2 bases and 0 bases respectively, with 14 bases between them. CDR3 bases: TGTGCCAGCAGTTTAGGGGGGCATGGGGGCTCCTACGAGCAGTACTTC. Encoded protein: CASSLGGHGGSYEQYF.

This clonotype was picked up a small number of times. V gene TRBV11-1 combines with J gene TRBJ2-5; 11 bases are shared with TRBD2. The CDR3 is 21 amino acids. The V and J ends lost 1 base and 1 base, in that order; junction bases with no gene match: 17. The germline CDR1 and CDR2 sequences are SGHAT and FQDESV (reference sequence). The chain's CDR3 is CASSLVLEKGLADWGQETQYF. The CDR3 DNA reads TGTGCCAGCAGCTTAGTTTTAGAAAAGGGACTAGCGGATTGGGGCCAAGAGACCCAGTACTTC. The full variable domain, completed using reference TRBV11-1 and TRBJ2-5, is EAEVAQSPRYKITEKSQAVAFWCDPISGHATLYWYRQILGQGPELLVQFQDESVVDDSQLPKDRFSAERLKGVDSTLKIQPAELGDSAMYLCASSLVLEKGLADWGQETQYFGPGTRLLVL.

The genes are TRBV29-1 and TRBJ2-1, with TRBD1 matching over 7 bases. There are 12 residues in the CDR3. Trimming at V came to 4 bases and at J to 8 bases, leaving 5 bases not matched to a gene. CDR1 is SQVTM, CDR2 ANQGSEA, per germline. CDR3 protein: CSVARGKDEQFF. CDR3 DNA: TGCAGCGTTGCCAGGGGGAAGGATGAGCAGTTCTTC.

In this sample, this clonotype turned up a few times. The genes are TRBV14 and TRBJ1-1, with D perhaps TRBD1 (6 bases). Between the trimmed V and J ends, which lost 1 base and 5 bases, there was a span of 11 bases. The CDR3 spans 14 residues. CDR1 is SGHDN and CDR2 is FVKESK in the germline V gene. In DNA, the CDR3 is TGTGCCAGCAGCCAAGTTTTAGGGGGGACTGAAGCTTTCTTT. It yields the protein CASSQVLGGTEAFF.

This clonotype has a count of ten or more. The rearrangement uses TRBV7-9 and TRBJ2-3; D is unresolved. Trimming pared 7 bases from V and 5 bases from J, leaving 13 bases between. CDR3 length: 13 residues. CDR1 is SEHNR and CDR2 is FQNEAQ in the germline V gene (reference sequence). CDR3 sequence (DNA): TGTGCCAGCAACCCATCGGTGGTAGATACGCAGTATTTT. It encodes CASNPSVVDTQYF.

This clonotype has ten or more counts. The chain carries TRBV7-9 and TRBJ1-5; 7 nucleotides match TRBD1. The CDR3 spans 13 residues. Germline values: CDR1 SEHNR, CDR2 FQNEAQ (reference sequence). V lost 5 bases, J lost 9 bases, and 7 bases stayed unmatched. The chain's CDR3 is CASSQGGGRPQHF. CDR3 coding DNA: TGTGCCAGCAGCCAGGGGGGAGGTCGGCCCCAGCATTTT.

In its sample, this clonotype was seen a few times. The chain is built from TRBV20-1 and TRBJ2-7; D gene ambiguous. Germline CDR1 and CDR2: DFQATT and SNEGSKA (reference sequence). The CDR3 has 13 residues. Trimming pared 0 bases from V and 4 bases from J, leaving 10 bases between. CDR3 sequence (DNA): TGCAGTGCTAGAGATGAAGGGAAATACGAGCAGTACTTC. Translating gives CSARDEGKYEQYF.

This clonotype turned up a few times. The genes are TRBV9 and TRBJ2-7; 9 nucleotides line up with TRBD2. Germline V lookup: CDR1 SGDLS, CDR2 YYNGEE. This CDR3 has 16 residues. Germline trimming cut 4 bases from V and 4 bases from J; bases unmatched to any gene: 12. CDR3 residues: CASSLGGSGSLYEQYF. CDR3 DNA: TGTGCCAGCAGCCTCGGTGGTAGCGGGAGTCTATACGAGCAGTACTTC.